The rows below give T cell receptor beta chains drawn from one sample of a study of chemoradiotherapy in HPV16-positive cancers. Libraries were prepared by immunoSEQ multiplex PCR; TCRdb keeps only in-frame clonotypes and omits some of them. The sample holds 29,000 or so clones, 91% seen once. Sequenced material: blood, taken from a patient who underwent chemoradiotherapy. The receptors were sampled from a human donor with HPV-associated anogenital cancer. Both conserved end residues are part of each CDR3. The D gene is left open where the match is weak. Not all rows give a size; the values are once, few, many and, for expanded clones, a class.

NA | TRBV27 | TRBD2 | CASSSGTSVGTETQYF
NA | TRBV28 | NA | CASSLGDGYTF
NA | TRBV9 | NA | CASSSWGTYYGYTF
NA | TRBV21-1 | NA | CASSKVQRERTGELFF
NA | TRBV6-5 | TRBD1 | CASSARGDRGGGYTF
few | TRBV11-2 | TRBD2 | CASSLDRGRGETQYF
NA | TRBV11-2 | NA | CASAGQPFNTGELFF
NA | TRBV14 | NA | CASSQERAGEQYF
NA | TRBV19 | NA | CASSIQVYGQPQHF
NA | TRBV10-3 | TRBD1 | CAISEVGQGGGYTF
NA | TRBV7-8 | TRBD1 | CASSLGDRGLEKLFF
once | TRBV10-3 | TRBD2 | CAMAETSVTYEQYF
NA | TRBV7-8 | NA | CASSLTAGGIAKNIQYF
NA | TRBV5-6 | NA | CASSFYSWGGTQETQYF
NA | TRBV2 | NA | CASSEGVRRSGNEQFF
NA | TRBV7-2 | TRBD2 | CASSLLPVFSGGENEQFF
NA | TRBV7-9 | NA | CASSLVRVRTGELFF
NA | TRBV6-5 | NA | CASTNLRGQPQHF
NA | TRBV29-1 | TRBD2 | CSVEAREGRNEQFF
NA | TRBV2 | TRBD1 | CASSDQGANSNQPQHF
NA | TRBV5-4 | TRBD1 | CASSQGGYSGNTIYF
NA | TRBV5-1 | TRBD1 | CASSLDLGQSSPANTGELFF
NA | TRBV19 | TRBD2 | CASETSGHYNEQFF
NA | TRBV5-1 | TRBD2 | CASSLGTSGLPDTQYF
NA | TRBV11-2 | NA | CASTDGGPDEQYF
once | TRBV2 | NA | CASSGQDKETQYF
NA | TRBV19 | NA | CASSIRGSNEQYF
NA | TRBV5-6 | NA | CASSLGDSGNTIYF
NA | TRBV5-8 | TRBD1 | CASSPKRGTGGHYGYTF
NA | TRBV20-1 | NA | CSANPGFGYTF
few | TRBV6-5 | NA | CASKMGSNMNTEAFF
once | TRBV5-1 | NA | CASSSDPTGPDTQYF
NA | TRBV5-1 | NA | CASSFDGGYNEQFF
NA | TRBV11-3 | TRBD1 | CASSLEGTAGFNEQFF
NA | TRBV6-5 | TRBD2 | CASSPSGSEGNEQFF
NA | TRBV2 | TRBD1 | CASSSTGGNYEQYF
NA | TRBV5-1 | NA | CASSPGTSTDTQYF
NA | TRBV5-6 | NA | CASSFISDRNYGYTF
NA | TRBV27 | NA | CASSSEGQSRLYEQYF
NA | TRBV10-3 | TRBD1 | CAISVPKTGINNEQFF